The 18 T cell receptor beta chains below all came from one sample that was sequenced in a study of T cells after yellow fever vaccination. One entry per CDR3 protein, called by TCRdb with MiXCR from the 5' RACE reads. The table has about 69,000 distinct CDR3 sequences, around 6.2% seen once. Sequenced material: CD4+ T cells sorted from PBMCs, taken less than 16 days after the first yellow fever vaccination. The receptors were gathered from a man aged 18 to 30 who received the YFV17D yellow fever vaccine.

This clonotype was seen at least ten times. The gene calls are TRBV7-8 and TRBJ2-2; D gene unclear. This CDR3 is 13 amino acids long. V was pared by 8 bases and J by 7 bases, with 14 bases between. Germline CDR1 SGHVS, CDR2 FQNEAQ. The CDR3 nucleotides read TGTGCCAGCCGACCCTTGGGTATCGGGGAGCTGTTTTTT. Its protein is CASRPLGIGELFF.

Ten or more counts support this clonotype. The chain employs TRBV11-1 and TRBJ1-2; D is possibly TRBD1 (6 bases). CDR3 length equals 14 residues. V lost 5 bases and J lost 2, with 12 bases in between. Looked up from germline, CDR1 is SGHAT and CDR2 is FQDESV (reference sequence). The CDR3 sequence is CASSEDRSNYGYTF. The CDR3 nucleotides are TGTGCCAGCAGCGAGGACAGATCGAACTATGGCTACACCTTC. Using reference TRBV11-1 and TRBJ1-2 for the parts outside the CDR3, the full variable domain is EAEVAQSPRYKITEKSQAVAFWCDPISGHATLYWYRQILGQGPELLVQFQDESVVDDSQLPKDRFSAERLKGVDSTLKIQPAELGDSAMYLCASSEDRSNYGYTFGSGTRLTVV.

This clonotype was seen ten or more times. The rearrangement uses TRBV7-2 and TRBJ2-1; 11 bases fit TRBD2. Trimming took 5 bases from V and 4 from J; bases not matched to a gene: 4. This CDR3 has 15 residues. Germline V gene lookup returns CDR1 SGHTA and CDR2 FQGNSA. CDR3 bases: TGTGCCAGCAGCCGACTAGCGGGGACTTACAATGAGCAGTTCTTC. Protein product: CASSRLAGTYNEQFF.

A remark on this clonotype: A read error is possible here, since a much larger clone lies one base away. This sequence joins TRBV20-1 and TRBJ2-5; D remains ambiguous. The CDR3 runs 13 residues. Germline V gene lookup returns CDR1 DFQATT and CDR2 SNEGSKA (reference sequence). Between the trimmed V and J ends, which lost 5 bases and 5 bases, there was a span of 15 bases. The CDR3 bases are TGCAGTGCTGTACATAGAGGCCAGGAGACCCAGTACTTC. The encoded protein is CSAVHRGQETQYF.

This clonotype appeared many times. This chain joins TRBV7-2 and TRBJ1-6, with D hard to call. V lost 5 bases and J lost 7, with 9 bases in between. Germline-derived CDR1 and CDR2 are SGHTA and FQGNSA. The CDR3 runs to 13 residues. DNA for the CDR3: TGTGCCAGCAGCGATCAGCAGAATTCACCCCTCCACTTT. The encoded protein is CASSDQQNSPLHF.

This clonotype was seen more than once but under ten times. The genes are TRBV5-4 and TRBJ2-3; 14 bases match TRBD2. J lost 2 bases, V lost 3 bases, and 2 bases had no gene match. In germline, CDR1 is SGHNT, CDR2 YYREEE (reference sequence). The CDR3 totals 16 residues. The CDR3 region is CASSWTSGGTTDTQYF. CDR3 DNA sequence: TGTGCCAGCAGCTGGACTAGCGGGGGGACCACAGATACGCAGTATTTT.

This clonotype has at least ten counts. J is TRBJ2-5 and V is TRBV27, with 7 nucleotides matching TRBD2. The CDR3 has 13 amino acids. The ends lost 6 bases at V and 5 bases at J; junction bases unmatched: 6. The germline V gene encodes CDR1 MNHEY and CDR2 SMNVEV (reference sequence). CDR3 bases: TGTGCCAGCAGAAAACTGGGGGGGGAGACCCAGTACTTC. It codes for CASRKLGGETQYF.

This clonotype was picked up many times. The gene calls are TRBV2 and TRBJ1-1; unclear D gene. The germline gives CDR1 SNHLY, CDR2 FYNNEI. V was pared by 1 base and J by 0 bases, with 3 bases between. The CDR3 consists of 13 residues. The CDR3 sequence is CASSEEVNTEAFF. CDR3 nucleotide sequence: TGTGCCAGCAGTGAAGAAGTGAACACTGAAGCTTTCTTT.

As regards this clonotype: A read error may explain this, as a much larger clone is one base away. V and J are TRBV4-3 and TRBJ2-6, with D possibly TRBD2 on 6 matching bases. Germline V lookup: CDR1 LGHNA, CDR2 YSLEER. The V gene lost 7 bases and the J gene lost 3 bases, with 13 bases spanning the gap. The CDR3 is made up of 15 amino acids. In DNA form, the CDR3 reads TGCGCCAGCACCTCGGGGAGGAGTGGGGCCAACGTCCTGACTTTC. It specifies CASTSGRSGANVLTF.

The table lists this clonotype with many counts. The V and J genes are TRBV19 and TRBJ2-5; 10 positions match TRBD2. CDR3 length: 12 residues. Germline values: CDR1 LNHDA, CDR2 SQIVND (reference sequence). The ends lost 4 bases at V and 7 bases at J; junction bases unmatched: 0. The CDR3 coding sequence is TGTGCCAGTAGTACTAGCGGGGGGACCCAGTACTTC. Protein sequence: CASSTSGGTQYF.

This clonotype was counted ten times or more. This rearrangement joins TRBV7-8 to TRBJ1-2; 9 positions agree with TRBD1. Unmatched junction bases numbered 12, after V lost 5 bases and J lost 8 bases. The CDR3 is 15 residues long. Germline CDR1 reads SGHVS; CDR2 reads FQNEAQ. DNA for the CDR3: TGTGCCAGCAGCCCCGGAGGGGACAGGGTGGGGGGCTACACCTTC. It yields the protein CASSPGGDRVGGYTF.

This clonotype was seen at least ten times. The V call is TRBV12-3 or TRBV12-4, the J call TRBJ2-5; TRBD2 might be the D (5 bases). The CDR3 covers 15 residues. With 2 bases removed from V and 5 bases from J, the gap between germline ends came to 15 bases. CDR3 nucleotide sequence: TGTGCCAGCAGTTTATTGTGGGAGTTCGGGGAGACCCAGTACTTC. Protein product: CASSLLWEFGETQYF.

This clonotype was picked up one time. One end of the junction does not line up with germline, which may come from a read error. CDR3 DNA sequence: TGTGCCATCAGCAGCCCGACGGGACTAGCGGGGGGGAGTCGGGAGACCCAGTACTTC. Encoded protein: CAISSPTGLAGGSRETQYF. The chain carries TRBV3-1 and TRBJ2-5, with 16 bases matching TRBD2. This CDR3 comprises 19 residues. CDR1 LGHDT and CDR2 YNNKEL come from the germline V gene (reference sequence).

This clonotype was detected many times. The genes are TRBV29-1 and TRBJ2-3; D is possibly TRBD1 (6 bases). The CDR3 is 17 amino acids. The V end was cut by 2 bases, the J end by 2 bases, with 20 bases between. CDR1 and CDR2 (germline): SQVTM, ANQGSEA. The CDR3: CSVERRSGTLDTDTQYF. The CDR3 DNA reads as TGCAGCGTTGAACGCCGGTCCGGGACATTGGACACAGATACGCAGTATTTT.

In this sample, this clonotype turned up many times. The CDR3 coding sequence is TGCAGCGTTGAAGAACGACCGGAGGCCGGGGAGCTGTTTTTT. It translates to CSVEERPEAGELFF. The chain carries TRBV29-1 and TRBJ2-2; possible D gene TRBD2, 5 bases. The V end lost 0 bases, the J end lost 6 bases, and 11 bases lay between the germline ends. Germline CDR1 is SQVTM and CDR2 is ANQGSEA. CDR3 length: 14 residues.

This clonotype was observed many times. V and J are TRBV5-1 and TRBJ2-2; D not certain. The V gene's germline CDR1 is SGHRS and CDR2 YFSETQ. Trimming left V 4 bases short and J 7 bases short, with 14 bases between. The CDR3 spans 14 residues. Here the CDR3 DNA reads TGCGCCAGCAGCCAGCGCCCGGGCGACGGGGAGCTGTTTTTT. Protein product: CASSQRPGDGELFF.

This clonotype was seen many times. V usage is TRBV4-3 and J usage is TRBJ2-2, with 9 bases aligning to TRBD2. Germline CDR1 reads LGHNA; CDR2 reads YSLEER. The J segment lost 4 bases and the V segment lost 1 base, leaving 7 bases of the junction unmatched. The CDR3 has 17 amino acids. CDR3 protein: CASSQVPAGGGTGELFF. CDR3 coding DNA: TGCGCCAGCAGCCAAGTGCCAGCGGGGGGCGGCACCGGGGAGCTGTTTTTT.

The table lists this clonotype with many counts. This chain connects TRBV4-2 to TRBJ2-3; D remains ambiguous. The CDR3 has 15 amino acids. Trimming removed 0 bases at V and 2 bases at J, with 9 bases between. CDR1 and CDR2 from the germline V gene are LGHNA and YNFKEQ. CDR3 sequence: CASSQDSGTTDTQYF. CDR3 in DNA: TGTGCCAGCAGCCAAGATTCAGGAACCACAGATACGCAGTATTTT.